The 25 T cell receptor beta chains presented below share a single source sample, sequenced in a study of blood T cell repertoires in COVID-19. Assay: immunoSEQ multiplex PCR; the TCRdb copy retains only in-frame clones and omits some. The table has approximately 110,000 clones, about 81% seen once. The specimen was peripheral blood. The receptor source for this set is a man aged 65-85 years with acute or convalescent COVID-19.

The CDR3 protein is CASSLRGGRDEQYF. CDR3 nucleotide sequence: TGTGCCAGCAGCTTAAGGGGGGGCCGCGACGAGCAGTACTTC. V is TRBV5-4 and J is TRBJ2-7; the D gene is possibly TRBD2 (7 bases). CDR3 length equals 14 residues. Trimming took off 2 bases at V and 5 bases at J, with 14 bases between the two ends. In germline, CDR1 is SGHNT, CDR2 YYREEE (reference sequence).

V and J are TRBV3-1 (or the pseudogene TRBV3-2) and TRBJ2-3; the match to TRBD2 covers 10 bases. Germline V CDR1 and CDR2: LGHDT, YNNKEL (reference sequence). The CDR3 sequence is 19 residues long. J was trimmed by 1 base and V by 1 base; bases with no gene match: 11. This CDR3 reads CASSQGVQRGGWGTDTQYF. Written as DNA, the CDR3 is TGTGCCAGCAGCCAAGGCGTGCAGCGGGGGGGCTGGGGCACAGATACGCAGTATTTT.

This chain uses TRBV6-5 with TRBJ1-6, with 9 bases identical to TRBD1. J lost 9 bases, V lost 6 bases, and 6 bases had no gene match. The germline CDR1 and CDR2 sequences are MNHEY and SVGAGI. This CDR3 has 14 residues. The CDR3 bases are TGTGCCAGCAGAAGCTCGGACAGGGGTTCACCCCTCCACTTT. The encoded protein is CASRSSDRGSPLHF.

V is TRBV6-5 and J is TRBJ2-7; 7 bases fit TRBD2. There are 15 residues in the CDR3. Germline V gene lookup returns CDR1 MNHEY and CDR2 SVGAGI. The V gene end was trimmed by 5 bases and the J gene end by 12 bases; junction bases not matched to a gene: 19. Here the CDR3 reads CASSPHDGRANTPYF. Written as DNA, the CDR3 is TGTGCCAGCAGTCCCCATGATGGGAGGGCCAACACTCCGTACTTC.

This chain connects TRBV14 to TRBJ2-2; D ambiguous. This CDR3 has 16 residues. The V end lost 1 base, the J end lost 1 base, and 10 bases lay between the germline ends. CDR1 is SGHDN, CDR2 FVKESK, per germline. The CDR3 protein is CASSQGARLNTGELFF. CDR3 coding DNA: TGTGCCAGCAGCCAAGGAGCCAGGCTGAACACCGGGGAGCTGTTTTTT.

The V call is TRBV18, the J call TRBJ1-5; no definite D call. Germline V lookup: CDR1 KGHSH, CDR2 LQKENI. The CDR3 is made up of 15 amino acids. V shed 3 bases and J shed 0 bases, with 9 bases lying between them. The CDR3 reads CASSPGGVSNQPQHF. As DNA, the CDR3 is TGTGCCAGCTCACCGGGAGGCGTTAGCAATCAGCCCCAGCATTTT.

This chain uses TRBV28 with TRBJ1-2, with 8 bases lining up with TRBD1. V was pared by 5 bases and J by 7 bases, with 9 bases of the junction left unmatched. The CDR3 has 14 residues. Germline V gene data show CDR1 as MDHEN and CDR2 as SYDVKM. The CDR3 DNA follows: TGTGCCAGCAGTACGCTTGGACAGGGAGGTGGCTACACCTTC. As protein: CASSTLGQGGGYTF.

CDR3 in amino acids: CACLDRETNSPLHF. CDR3 in DNA: TGTGCCTGCCTGGACAGGGAGACTAATTCACCCCTCCACTTT. The chain has TRBV30 and TRBJ1-6; 8 bases match TRBD1. The germline CDR1 and CDR2 sequences are GTSNPN and SVGIG (reference sequence). CDR3 length equals 14 residues. V was clipped by 6 bases and J by 6 bases; unmatched bases: 7.

CDR3 amino acids: CASSPASGNQPQHF. CDR3 coding DNA: TGTGCCAGCTCGCCAGCGAGCGGCAATCAGCCCCAGCATTTT. V and J are TRBV3-1 (or the pseudogene TRBV3-2) and TRBJ1-5; no firm D call. The CDR3 extends over 14 amino acids. Between the trimmed V and J ends, which lost 8 bases and 2 bases, there was a span of 13 bases. The V gene's germline CDR1 is LGHDT and CDR2 YNNKEL (reference sequence).

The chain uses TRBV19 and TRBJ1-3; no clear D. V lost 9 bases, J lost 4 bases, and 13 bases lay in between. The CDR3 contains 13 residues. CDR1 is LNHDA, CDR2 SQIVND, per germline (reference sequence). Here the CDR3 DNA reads TGTGCCAGCCAGATACAACCCGGAAACACCATATATTTT. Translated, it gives CASQIQPGNTIYF.

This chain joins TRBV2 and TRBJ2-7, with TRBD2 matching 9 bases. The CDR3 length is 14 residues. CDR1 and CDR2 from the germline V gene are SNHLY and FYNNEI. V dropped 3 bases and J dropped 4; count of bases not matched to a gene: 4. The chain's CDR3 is CASSDSGSFYEQYF. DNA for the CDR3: TGTGCCAGCAGTGATAGCGGGAGTTTTTACGAGCAGTACTTC.

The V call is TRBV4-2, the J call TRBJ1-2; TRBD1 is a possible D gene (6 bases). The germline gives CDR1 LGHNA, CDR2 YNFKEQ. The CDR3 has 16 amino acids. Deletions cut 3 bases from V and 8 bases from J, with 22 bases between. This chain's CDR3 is CASSQRRQEGRMGYTF. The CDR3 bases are TGTGCCAGCAGCCAGAGACGACAGGAAGGTCGGATGGGCTACACCTTC.

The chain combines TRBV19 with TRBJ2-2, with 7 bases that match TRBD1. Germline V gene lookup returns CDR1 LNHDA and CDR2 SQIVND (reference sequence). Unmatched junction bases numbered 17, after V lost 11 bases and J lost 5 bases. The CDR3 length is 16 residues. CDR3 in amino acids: CACLSDHRGATGELFF. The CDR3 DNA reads TGTGCCTGCCTAAGTGACCACAGGGGTGCGACCGGGGAGCTGTTTTTT.

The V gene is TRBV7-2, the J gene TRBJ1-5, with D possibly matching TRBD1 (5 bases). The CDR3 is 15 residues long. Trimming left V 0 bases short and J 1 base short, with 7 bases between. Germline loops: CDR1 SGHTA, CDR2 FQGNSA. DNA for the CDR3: TGTGCCAGCAGCTTAGCGGGGCAGAGCAATCAGCCCCAGCATTTT. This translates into CASSLAGQSNQPQHF.

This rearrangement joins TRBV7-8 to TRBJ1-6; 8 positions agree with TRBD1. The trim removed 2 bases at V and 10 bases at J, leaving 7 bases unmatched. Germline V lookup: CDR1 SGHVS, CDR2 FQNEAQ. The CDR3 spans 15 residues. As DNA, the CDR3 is TGTGCCAGCAGCTTAATATCAGGGGGCGTGTCACCCCTCCACTTT. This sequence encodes CASSLISGGVSPLHF.

CDR3 sequence reads: CASSPGQGNEQFF. The CDR3 DNA sequence: TGTGCCAGCTCACCGGGACAGGGCAATGAGCAGTTCTTC. The V call is TRBV18, the J call TRBJ2-1, with TRBD1 identical over 9 bases. The CDR3 runs 13 residues. CDR1 and CDR2 from the germline V gene are KGHSH and LQKENI. V lost 3 bases, J lost 6 bases, and 0 bases stayed unmatched.

CDR3 sequence: CASRPRTSGNTGELFF. In DNA, the CDR3 is TGTGCCAGTAGACCCAGGACTAGCGGGAACACCGGGGAGCTGTTTTTT. The chain has TRBV19 and TRBJ2-2; 10 nucleotides line up with TRBD2. This CDR3 has 16 residues. CDR1 LNHDA and CDR2 SQIVND come from the germline V gene (reference sequence). V lost 6 bases, J lost 1 base, and 5 bases stayed unmatched.

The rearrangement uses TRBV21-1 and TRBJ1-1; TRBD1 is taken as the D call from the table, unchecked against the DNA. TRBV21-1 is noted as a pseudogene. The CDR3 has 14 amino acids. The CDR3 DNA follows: TGTGCCAGCAGCAAATTTGGGGGCCCCGATGAAGCTTTCTTT. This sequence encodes CASSKFGGPDEAFF.

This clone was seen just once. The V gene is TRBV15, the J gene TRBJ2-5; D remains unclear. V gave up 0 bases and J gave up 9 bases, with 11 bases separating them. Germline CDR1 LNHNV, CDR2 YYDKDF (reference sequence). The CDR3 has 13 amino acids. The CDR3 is CATSRDLIAPQYF. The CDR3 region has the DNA TGTGCCACCAGCAGAGATCTAATCGCGCCCCAGTACTTC.

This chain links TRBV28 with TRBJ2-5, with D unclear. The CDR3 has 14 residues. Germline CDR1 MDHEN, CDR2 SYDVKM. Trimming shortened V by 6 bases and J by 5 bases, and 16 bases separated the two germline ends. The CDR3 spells CASSWVPTRETQYF. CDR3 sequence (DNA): TGTGCCAGCAGCTGGGTCCCGACCAGGGAGACCCAGTACTTC.

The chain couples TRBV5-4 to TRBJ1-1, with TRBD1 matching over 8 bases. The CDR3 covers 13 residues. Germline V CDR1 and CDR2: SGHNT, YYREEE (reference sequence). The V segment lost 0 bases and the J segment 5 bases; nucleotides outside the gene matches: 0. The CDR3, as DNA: TGTGCCAGCAGCTTGGGGACAGGGACTGAAGCTTTCTTT. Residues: CASSLGTGTEAFF.

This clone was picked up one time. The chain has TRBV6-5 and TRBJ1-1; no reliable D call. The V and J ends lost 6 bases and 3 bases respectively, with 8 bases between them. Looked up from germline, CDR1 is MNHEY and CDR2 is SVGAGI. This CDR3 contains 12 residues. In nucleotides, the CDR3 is TGTGCCAGCAGGGTCGGTGACACTGAAGCTTTCTTT. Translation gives CASRVGDTEAFF.

The CDR3 sequence is CASSLALAPNEQFF. DNA for the CDR3: TGCGCCAGCAGCTTAGCCCTAGCTCCCAATGAGCAGTTCTTC. This chain connects TRBV5-1 to TRBJ2-1, with D maybe TRBD2 (5 bases). There are 14 residues in the CDR3. V lost 2 bases and J lost 6, with 12 bases in between. Germline CDR1 is SGHRS and CDR2 is YFSETQ. The full variable domain, rest sourced from reference TRBV5-1 and TRBJ2-1, is KAGVTQTPRYLIKTRGQQVTLSCSPISGHRSVSWYQQTPGQGLQFLFEYFSETQRNKGNFPGRFSGRQFSNSRSEMNVSTLELGDSALYLCASSLALAPNEQFFGPGTRLTVL.

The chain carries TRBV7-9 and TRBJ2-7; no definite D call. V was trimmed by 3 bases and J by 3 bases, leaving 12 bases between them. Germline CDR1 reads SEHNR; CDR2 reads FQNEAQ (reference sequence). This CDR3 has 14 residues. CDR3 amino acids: CASSFSVEGYEQYF. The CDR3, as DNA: TGTGCCAGCAGCTTCAGCGTAGAAGGCTACGAGCAGTACTTC.

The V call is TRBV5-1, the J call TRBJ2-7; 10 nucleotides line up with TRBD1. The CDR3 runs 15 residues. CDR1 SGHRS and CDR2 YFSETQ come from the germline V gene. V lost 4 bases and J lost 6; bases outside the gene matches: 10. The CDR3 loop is CASSPLTGQGGEQYF. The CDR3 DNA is TGCGCCAGCAGCCCCCTGACCGGACAGGGGGGCGAGCAGTACTTC.